This T cell receptor beta chain was documented in a study of identical twins. General study findings and limits: Weaker excess sharing between twins was seen in beta out-of-frame sequences.

Unique molecular identifiers were present on the cDNA, and a universal primer site came from template switching. TCRdb ran MiXCR on the 5' RACE reads and lists one entry per CDR3 protein. Of 690,000 or so distinct CDR3 sequences in the sample, approximately 9% were seen once. This clonotype turned up a few times. Its antigen is not identified. This same sample was also part of a study on yellow fever vaccine responses in identical twins. Per that study: Twins' vaccine T cell response reportedly gave the appearance of partial convergence and partial personalization.

Sequencing input: PBMCs. This receptor was identified in a woman younger than 30 in good health.

The CDR3, as DNA: TGTGCCAGCAGTTACTCGATACTTAACACTGAAGCTTTCTTT. It is translated as CASSYSILNTEAFF. V gene TRBV6-2 or TRBV6-3 combines with J gene TRBJ1-1, with D hard to call. Trimming removed 0 bases from V and 2 bases from J, with 7 bases in between. In germline, CDR1 is MNHEY, CDR2 SVGEGT. This CDR3 is built from 14 residues.